These 16 T cell receptor beta chains were sequenced from one sample in a study of blood T cell repertoires in COVID-19. TCRdb's copy holds only in-frame clones and misses some; the assay was immunoSEQ multiplex PCR. The top ten hold 2.1% of the sample, which has about 190,000 clones, about 85% seen once. The sample comprised peripheral blood. The source is a man aged 70 or older with active or convalescent COVID-19.

This clone has only one observation. V gene TRBV6-2 or TRBV6-3 combines with J gene TRBJ2-7, with D hard to call. The CDR3 totals 13 residues. V lost 6 bases to trimming and J lost 6 bases, with 15 bases between them. The V gene's germline CDR1 is MNHEY and CDR2 SVGEGT. CDR3 loop: CASRYLGEAEQYF. CDR3 bases: TGTGCCAGCAGATACCTAGGCGAAGCCGAGCAGTACTTC.

This clone was seen a single time. The chain employs TRBV4-1 and TRBJ1-1, with 9 positions matching TRBD1. This CDR3 has 17 residues. Germline CDR1 MGHRA, CDR2 YSYEKL. With V trimmed by 2 bases and J by 0 bases, 7 bases remained unmatched. The CDR3 region is CASSQFPQGAMNTEAFF. The CDR3 DNA reads TGCGCCAGCAGCCAATTCCCACAGGGGGCTATGAACACTGAAGCTTTCTTT.

This clone was seen only a few times. The chain uses TRBV5-1 and TRBJ1-6; TRBD1 matches at 7 bases. J lost 7 bases, V lost 4 bases, and 2 bases had no gene match. The CDR3 has 13 amino acids. Germline CDR1 and CDR2: SGHRS and YFSETQ. CDR3: CASSRDSNSPLHF. The DNA for the CDR3 is TGCGCCAGCAGCCGGGACAGCAATTCACCCCTCCACTTT.

CDR3 nucleotide sequence: TGTGCCAGCAGTTCGACAGCCGCAGAGACCCAGTACTTC. This codes for CASSSTAAETQYF. The chain joins TRBV28 to TRBJ2-5; D is perhaps TRBD1 (5 bases). Germline CDR1 and CDR2: MDHEN and SYDVKM. The CDR3 is 13 residues long. The V gene lost 4 bases and the J gene lost 4 bases, with 10 bases spanning the gap.

This clone was counted a few times. CDR3 nucleotides: TGTGCCAGCGGGAGTAATCAGCCCCAGCATTTT. It specifies CASGSNQPQHF. This chain links TRBV6-5 with TRBJ1-5; unclear D gene. Trimming removed 8 bases at V and 4 bases at J, with 6 bases between. CDR1 MNHEY and CDR2 SVGAGI come from the germline V gene. The CDR3 is 11 residues long.

V and J are TRBV3-1 (or the pseudogene TRBV3-2) and TRBJ1-6; the D is unclear. The CDR3 has 17 amino acids. CDR1 is LGHDT, CDR2 YNNKEL, per germline (reference sequence). Trimming shortened V by 0 bases and J by 10 bases, and 19 bases separated the two germline ends. The CDR3 spells CASSQDQNSLGGSPLHF. CDR3 nucleotides: TGTGCCAGCAGCCAAGATCAAAACAGTCTTGGAGGATCACCCCTCCACTTT.

The V call is TRBV30, the J call TRBJ2-3; D is possibly TRBD2 (6 bases). The V gene lost 2 bases and the J gene lost 11 bases, with 14 bases spanning the gap. The CDR3 has 12 residues. Germline-derived CDR1 and CDR2 are GTSNPN and SVGIG (reference sequence). CDR3 region: CAWSLLSGGQYF. The CDR3 DNA is TGTGCCTGGAGTTTACTTTCCGGGGGGCAGTATTTT.

CDR3 nucleotide sequence: TGTGCCAGCAGCAACGGGACAGAAGGAATCAATGAAAAACTGTTTTTT. Encoded protein: CASSNGTEGINEKLFF. The chain uses TRBV21-1 and TRBJ1-4; the table's D call of TRBD1 was not tested on the DNA. TRBV21-1 is recorded as a pseudogene. The CDR3 extends over 16 amino acids.

This clone was detected only a few times. The chain employs TRBV5-1 and TRBJ2-7; 10 bases line up with TRBD1. The CDR3 spans 16 residues. The germline V gene encodes CDR1 SGHRS and CDR2 YFSETQ. Trimming took 0 bases from V and 5 from J; bases not matched to a gene: 8. This CDR3 is CASSLGDRGVGHEQYF. For the CDR3, the DNA is TGCGCCAGCAGCTTGGGGGACAGGGGAGTTGGCCACGAGCAGTACTTC. Together with reference TRBV5-1 and TRBJ2-7, the CDR3 gives the full variable domain: KAGVTQTPRYLIKTRGQQVTLSCSPISGHRSVSWYQQTPGQGLQFLFEYFSETQRNKGNFPGRFSGRQFSNSRSEMNVSTLELGDSALYLCASSLGDRGVGHEQYFGPGTRLTVT.

This sequence joins TRBV7-8 and TRBJ2-2; 11 positions match TRBD2. V lost 4 bases to trimming and J lost 0 bases; unmatched junction nucleotides: 4. Germline V gene lookup returns CDR1 SGHVS and CDR2 FQNEAQ. The CDR3 spans 17 residues. CDR3 amino acids: CASSYLSGRANTGELFF. CDR3 bases: TGTGCCAGCAGCTACCTTAGCGGGAGGGCGAACACCGGGGAGCTGTTTTTT. The variable domain in full, completed from reference TRBV7-8 and TRBJ2-2, reads GAGVSQSPRYKVAKRGQDVALRCDPISGHVSLFWYQQALGQGPEFLTYFQNEAQLDKSGLPSDRFFAERPEGSVSTLKIQRTQQEDSAVYLCASSYLSGRANTGELFFGEGSRLTVL.

The rearrangement joins TRBV7-8 to TRBJ1-4; 9 bases fit TRBD1. CDR1 and CDR2 (germline): SGHVS, FQNEAQ. This CDR3 is 15 amino acids long. V was clipped by 4 bases and J by 10 bases; unmatched bases: 10. The DNA of the CDR3 is TGTGCCAGCAGCTCCTCCGGGACAGGGCTTGCAAAACTGTTTTTT. Its protein is CASSSSGTGLAKLFF.

The rearrangement links TRBV7-8 to TRBJ2-7; TRBD2 aligns across 10 bases. CDR3 length: 17 amino acids. Germline assignment: CDR1 SGHVS and CDR2 FQNEAQ. The V gene end was trimmed by 0 bases and the J gene end by 3 bases; junction bases not matched to a gene: 8. This chain's CDR3 is CASSLALSSGSFYEQYF. In DNA, the CDR3 is TGTGCCAGCAGCTTAGCGCTCTCTAGCGGGAGTTTCTACGAGCAGTACTTC. Together with reference TRBV7-8 and TRBJ2-7, the CDR3 gives the full variable domain: GAGVSQSPRYKVAKRGQDVALRCDPISGHVSLFWYQQALGQGPEFLTYFQNEAQLDKSGLPSDRFFAERPEGSVSTLKIQRTQQEDSAVYLCASSLALSSGSFYEQYFGPGTRLTVT.

This clone was found a few times. The J gene is TRBJ1-5, the V gene TRBV28; D is uncertain. Looked up from germline, CDR1 is MDHEN and CDR2 is SYDVKM. The CDR3 runs 13 residues. Trimming took off 2 bases at V and 5 bases at J, with 7 bases between the two ends. For the CDR3, the DNA is TGTGCCAGCAGTTTAAGCCGGGATCAGCCCCAGCATTTT. It encodes CASSLSRDQPQHF. Using reference TRBV28 and TRBJ1-5 for the parts outside the CDR3, the full variable domain is DVKVTQSSRYLVKRTGEKVFLECVQDMDHENMFWYRQDPGLGLRLIYFSYDVKMKEKGDIPEGYSVSREKKERFSLILESASTNQTSMYLCASSLSRDQPQHFGDGTRLSIL.

This rearrangement joins TRBV4-3 to TRBJ1-2, with D perhaps TRBD1 (6 bases). Per the germline V gene, CDR1 is LGHNA and CDR2 is YSLEER. V lost 0 bases and J 1 base, leaving 15 bases between the germline ends. The CDR3 has 17 residues. The DNA of the CDR3 is TGCGCCAGCAGCCAAGACTGGGCGGGGGGGCGTAACTATGGCTACACCTTC. Amino acid sequence: CASSQDWAGGRNYGYTF.

CDR3 bases: TGTGCCAGCAGCGTAGAGGCGGGCACAGATACGCAGTATTTT. Translating it yields CASSVEAGTDTQYF. This chain joins TRBV9 and TRBJ2-3; D not resolved. Trimming removed 0 bases from V and 1 base from J, with 6 bases in between. This CDR3 contains 14 residues. In germline, CDR1 is SGDLS, CDR2 YYNGEE.

The chain carries TRBV6-5 and TRBJ2-3, with D perhaps matching TRBD2 (5 bases). Germline V gene sequence: CDR1 MNHEY, CDR2 SVGAGI. This CDR3 has 13 amino acids. Trimming cost V 6 bases and J 7 bases, with 14 bases left between them. The CDR3 nucleotides are TGTGCCAGCAGGCTCCCGGGGATGAATACGCAGTATTTT. Translation: CASRLPGMNTQYF.